This is a list of T cell receptor beta chains from one sample in a study of CD8 T cells in ankylosing spondylitis. MiXCR, run by TCRdb on the 5' RACE reads, gives a single entry per CDR3 protein. The sample shows around 150,000 distinct CDR3 sequences, around 19% of them seen only once. Sequenced sample: blood, either unsorted or a sorted T cell fraction (not recorded which). These receptors were collected from a male donor with ankylosing spondylitis or in good health (not recorded which). The CDR3 runs from the conserved cysteine through the conserved F or W. The order of the fields is clone size, V gene, J gene, D gene, CDR3 protein, CDR3 DNA. A D gene is named only where the DNA matches it firmly. Size tells how often a clone was seen (once, few, many) or the class of an expanded clone, and some rows leave it out.

abundance: many; v_gene: TRBV5-1; j_gene: TRBJ2-7; d_gene: TRBD2; CDR3aa: CASSATSGSYEQYF; CDR3nt: TGCGCCAGCAGCGCAACTAGCGGCTCCTACGAGCAGTACTTC
abundance: NA; v_gene: TRBV5-1; j_gene: TRBJ2-5; d_gene: TRBD2; CDR3aa: CASSPAGVSETQYF; CDR3nt: TGCGCCAGCAGCCCGGCGGGAGTCTCAGAGACCCAGTACTTC
abundance: many; v_gene: TRBV7-6; j_gene: TRBJ1-4; d_gene: NA; CDR3aa: CASSLGLGKGEKLFF; CDR3nt: TGTGCCAGCAGCTTAGGTTTAGGGAAGGGTGAAAAACTGTTTTTT
abundance: many; v_gene: TRBV4-1; j_gene: TRBJ1-1; d_gene: NA; CDR3aa: CASSPPLRTANTEAFF; CDR3nt: TGCGCCAGCAGCCCCCCTTTAAGGACAGCGAACACTGAAGCTTTCTTT
abundance: NA; v_gene: TRBV27; j_gene: TRBJ1-2; d_gene: NA; CDR3aa: CASSLYALDPPYGYTF; CDR3nt: TGTGCCAGCAGTTTATATGCCCTGGACCCTCCGTATGGCTACACCTTC
abundance: NA; v_gene: TRBV11-2; j_gene: TRBJ1-2; d_gene: NA; CDR3aa: CASSSAGSYGYTF; CDR3nt: TGTGCCAGCAGCTCAGCGGGGTCCTATGGCTACACCTTC
abundance: once; v_gene: TRBV5-1; j_gene: TRBJ2-1; d_gene: NA; CDR3aa: CASKGTGAYSYNEQFF; CDR3nt: TGCGCCAGCAAGGGGACGGGCGCGTACTCCTACAATGAGCAGTTCTTC
abundance: few; v_gene: TRBV14; j_gene: TRBJ2-3; d_gene: NA; CDR3aa: CASSQWVETDTQYF; CDR3nt: TGTGCCAGCAGCCAGTGGGTGGAAACAGATACGCAGTATTTT
abundance: many; v_gene: TRBV20-1; j_gene: TRBJ1-1; d_gene: TRBD1; CDR3aa: CSARRQGNTEAFF; CDR3nt: TGCAGTGCTAGGCGACAGGGGAACACTGAAGCTTTCTTT
abundance: many; v_gene: TRBV24-1; j_gene: TRBJ2-5; d_gene: NA; CDR3aa: CATSDLLVGQETQYF; CDR3nt: TGTGCCACCAGTGATTTGTTAGTCGGCCAAGAGACCCAGTACTTC
abundance: NA; v_gene: TRBV27; j_gene: TRBJ2-2; d_gene: NA; CDR3aa: CASSVVAKVGELFF; CDR3nt: TGTGCCAGCTCCGTGGTGGCTAAGGTCGGGGAGCTGTTTTTT
abundance: few; v_gene: TRBV28; j_gene: TRBJ1-5; d_gene: NA; CDR3aa: CASSPLVPLRNQPQHF; CDR3nt: TGTGCCAGCAGTCCACTTGTTCCTCTACGCAATCAGCCCCAGCATTTT
abundance: NA; v_gene: TRBV27; j_gene: TRBJ2-2; d_gene: NA; CDR3aa: CASRPWGLNTGELFF; CDR3nt: TGTGCCAGCAGGCCATGGGGTCTGAACACCGGGGAGCTGTTTTTT
abundance: many; v_gene: TRBV12-3/TRBV12-4; j_gene: TRBJ1-2; d_gene: NA; CDR3aa: CASSPQGLGGYTF; CDR3nt: TGTGCCAGCAGCCCTCAGGGTCTCGGTGGCTACACCTTC
abundance: few; v_gene: TRBV28; j_gene: TRBJ1-5; d_gene: NA; CDR3aa: CASSFLESGHQPQHF; CDR3nt: TGTGCCAGCAGTTTTCTAGAGTCAGGGCATCAGCCCCAGCATTTT
abundance: many; v_gene: TRBV5-1; j_gene: TRBJ2-7; d_gene: NA; CDR3aa: CASSRDTSSYEQYF; CDR3nt: TGCGCCAGCTCCCGGGACACAAGCTCCTACGAGCAGTACTTC
abundance: many; v_gene: TRBV29-1; j_gene: TRBJ2-2; d_gene: TRBD1; CDR3aa: CSVGVGTVYTGELFF; CDR3nt: TGCAGCGTGGGCGTCGGGACAGTTTACACCGGGGAGCTGTTTTTT
abundance: many; v_gene: TRBV6-2/TRBV6-3; j_gene: TRBJ2-1; d_gene: TRBD2; CDR3aa: CASTGTSGYNEQFF; CDR3nt: TGTGCCAGCACTGGGACTAGCGGCTACAATGAGCAGTTCTTC
abundance: many; v_gene: TRBV5-1; j_gene: TRBJ2-5; d_gene: TRBD2; CDR3aa: CASSLAAGQETQYF; CDR3nt: TGCGCCAGCAGCTTGGCAGCGGGGCAAGAGACCCAGTACTTC
abundance: many; v_gene: TRBV11-3; j_gene: TRBJ2-7; d_gene: NA; CDR3aa: CASSSQGGGWTRSYEQYF; CDR3nt: TGTGCCAGCAGCAGCCAGGGGGGAGGGTGGACGCGATCCTACGAGCAGTACTTC
abundance: many; v_gene: TRBV12-3/TRBV12-4; j_gene: TRBJ2-5; d_gene: TRBD2; CDR3aa: CASRFWGGEETQYF; CDR3nt: TGTGCCAGCAGGTTCTGGGGGGGAGAAGAGACCCAGTACTTC
abundance: many; v_gene: TRBV29-1; j_gene: TRBJ2-1; d_gene: TRBD2; CDR3aa: CSAQRLAGGYYEQFF; CDR3nt: TGCAGCGCCCAACGACTAGCGGGAGGTTACTATGAGCAGTTCTTC
abundance: many; v_gene: TRBV12-3/TRBV12-4; j_gene: TRBJ1-5; d_gene: NA; CDR3aa: CASSLLGTGNQPQHF; CDR3nt: TGTGCCAGCAGTTTACTGGGGACGGGCAATCAGCCCCAGCATTTT
abundance: NA; v_gene: TRBV5-6; j_gene: TRBJ1-5; d_gene: NA; CDR3aa: CASSIQGRSNQPQHF; CDR3nt: TGTGCCAGCAGCATTCAGGGGCGCAGCAATCAGCCCCAGCATTTT
abundance: many; v_gene: TRBV5-1; j_gene: TRBJ1-1; d_gene: NA; CDR3aa: CASSLVGWTEAFF; CDR3nt: TGCGCCAGCAGCTTGGTGGGGTGGACTGAAGCTTTCTTT
abundance: NA; v_gene: TRBV20-1; j_gene: TRBJ1-1; d_gene: NA; CDR3aa: CSARGVNTEAFF; CDR3nt: TGCAGTGCTCGCGGGGTGAACACTGAAGCTTTCTTT
abundance: few; v_gene: TRBV7-9; j_gene: TRBJ2-1; d_gene: NA; CDR3aa: CASSLVGSSSYNEQFF; CDR3nt: TGTGCCAGCAGCTTAGTGGGGTCTAGCTCCTACAATGAGCAGTTCTTC
abundance: many; v_gene: TRBV20-1; j_gene: TRBJ2-7; d_gene: TRBD2; CDR3aa: CSARESIGTSGDYEQYF; CDR3nt: TGCAGTGCTAGAGAGTCCATAGGGACTAGCGGGGACTACGAGCAGTACTTC
abundance: NA; v_gene: TRBV11-2; j_gene: TRBJ2-6; d_gene: NA; CDR3aa: CASSSPGADLSGANVLTF; CDR3nt: TGTGCCAGCAGCTCACCTGGGGCGGATCTCTCTGGGGCCAACGTCCTGACTTTC
abundance: NA; v_gene: TRBV3-1; j_gene: TRBJ2-3; d_gene: NA; CDR3aa: CASSQEMLLRSTDTQYF; CDR3nt: TGTGCCAGCAGCCAAGAAATGCTCCTACGAAGCACAGATACGCAGTATTTT
abundance: NA; v_gene: TRBV10-3; j_gene: TRBJ2-7; d_gene: TRBD2; CDR3aa: CAIGIGGGYEQYF; CDR3nt: TGTGCCATCGGAATCGGCGGGGGCTACGAGCAGTACTTC
abundance: many; v_gene: TRBV19; j_gene: TRBJ2-2; d_gene: NA; CDR3aa: CASSIGPNTGELFF; CDR3nt: TGTGCCAGTAGTATAGGACCAAACACCGGGGAGCTGTTTTTT
abundance: many; v_gene: TRBV5-5; j_gene: TRBJ2-4; d_gene: NA; CDR3aa: CASSLGSDIQYF; CDR3nt: TGTGCCAGCAGCTTGGGGTCAGACATTCAGTACTTC
abundance: many; v_gene: TRBV2; j_gene: TRBJ2-1; d_gene: TRBD1; CDR3aa: CASRVDRGSYNEQFF; CDR3nt: TGTGCCAGCAGAGTGGACAGGGGGTCCTACAATGAGCAGTTCTTC
abundance: many; v_gene: TRBV5-1; j_gene: TRBJ1-5; d_gene: NA; CDR3aa: CASSPDSPSNQPQHF; CDR3nt: TGCGCCAGCAGCCCGGACAGTCCTAGCAATCAGCCCCAGCATTTT